This TCR beta chain was captured in a study of post-analysis software for immune sequencing data. Study context: There were relapsing-remitting, secondary progressive and progressive-relapsing multiple sclerosis among the disease courses included.

This clonotype was seen only a few times. The antigen is not known. Findings and limits, study-wide: Among multiple sclerosis patients, normalized Chao1 diversity was significantly below that of controls. A few TRBV segments (TRBV5-6, TRBV5-1 and TRBV20-1 among them) occurred more frequently in patients than in controls. Clustering by F measure revealed strong co-clustering among samples prepared together in one batch.

The CDR3 is 13 amino acids. V lost 6 bases and J lost 11; bases outside the gene matches: 12. The TCR beta cDNA libraries contained unique molecular identifiers. TCRdb re-called the PCR reads with MiXCR, one entry per CDR3 protein. This sample carries some 700,000 distinct CDR3 sequences, 59% of them seen once, and the ten largest clones take roughly 12%. The sequenced sample was blood. The sequence derives from a girl aged 2 to 10 with multiple sclerosis. The J gene is TRBJ1-2, the V gene TRBV12-3 or TRBV12-4; 7 bases line up with TRBD1. The CDR3, as DNA: TGTGCCAGCAGCCCTGACAGGGTTATCAGTTACACCTTC. Protein sequence: CASSPDRVISYTF.